This section outlines one T cell receptor (beta chain) sequence together with its context. Its antigen is unidentified. Regarding time point: blood 4 weeks post-SBRT, at nephrectomy. Noted treatment: 15 Gy SBRT to primary tumor, nephrectomy 4 weeks later. Nephrectomy followed 15 Gy stereotactic body radiation by 4 weeks. Serial blood draws occurred at baseline and 2 and 4 weeks post-SBRT. The tumor was a clear cell renal cell carcinoma. These data are taken from a study of radiation and T cells in renal cell carcinoma. Study outcomes and limitations: Baseline intratumoral clonotype presence is unknown without pretreatment biopsies.

Assay: immunoSEQ multiplex PCR; the TCRdb copy retains only in-frame clones and omits some. The sample has around 180,000 clones, about 88% seen once; the top ten hold about 10%. V lost 0 bases to trimming and J lost 8 bases, with 13 bases between them. Germline V gene data show CDR1 as MGHRA and CDR2 as YSYEKL. The CDR3 runs to 15 residues. The sample was blood, taken from a patient whose treatment included radiotherapy and nephrectomy. The TCR comes from a woman aged 45-60 years with renal cell carcinoma. The rearrangement uses TRBV4-1 and TRBJ1-4; no clear D gene. CDR3 sequence reads: CASSQELPAGEKLFF. As DNA, the CDR3 is TGCGCCAGCAGCCAAGAACTGCCGGCTGGCGAAAAACTGTTTTTT.